The rows below give T cell receptor beta chains drawn from one sample of a study of blood T cell repertoires in COVID-19. Sequencing was performed with immunoSEQ multiplex PCR; in TCRdb, only in-frame clones are kept and a portion is missing. The table records about 170,000 clones, approximately 91% of them present only once. The material sequenced was peripheral blood. The receptors were sampled from a man between 18 and 29 years old with COVID-19, enrolled during active disease. Both conserved end residues are part of each CDR3. The order of the fields is V gene, D gene, J gene, clone size, CDR3 protein, CDR3 DNA. The D gene is left open where the match is weak. Clone size appears in some rows only: once, few, many, or a class for an expanded clone.

TRBV27	NA	TRBJ2-3	NA	CASSSILERGTDTQYF	TGTGCCAGCAGTTCCATTCTAGAGCGGGGCACAGATACGCAGTATTTT
TRBV7-8	TRBD1	TRBJ2-1	NA	CASSGTANEQFF	TGTGCCAGCAGCGGGACAGCCAATGAGCAGTTCTTC
TRBV28	NA	TRBJ2-5	NA	CASKRDVRGETQYF	TGTGCCAGCAAAAGGGACGTACGGGGGGAGACCCAGTACTTC
TRBV28	NA	TRBJ1-1	NA	CAHWGGTEAFF	TGTGCCCACTGGGGGGGAACTGAAGCTTTCTTT
TRBV27	TRBD2	TRBJ2-1	once	CASSPGLADNEQFF	TGTGCCAGCAGCCCGGGACTAGCGGACAATGAGCAGTTCTTC
TRBV10-3	TRBD1	TRBJ1-4	once	CAISEGTGQYEKLFF	TGTGCCATCAGTGAGGGGACAGGTCAATATGAAAAACTGTTTTTT
TRBV28	TRBD2	TRBJ2-1	NA	CASSSGGEQFF	TGTGCCAGCAGTTCGGGGGGGGAGCAGTTCTTC
TRBV30	NA	TRBJ1-2	NA	CASMRTSAVYNYGYTF	TGTGCCTCCATGCGGACATCCGCCGTTTATAACTATGGCTACACCTTC
TRBV5-6	NA	TRBJ1-2	NA	CASSLTLGRANYRTYGYTF	TGTGCCAGCAGCTTGACCCTGGGCAGGGCCAATTATAGAACCTATGGCTACACCTTC
TRBV4-3	NA	TRBJ1-3	NA	CASSQAGLSGNTIYF	TGCGCCAGCAGCCAGGCAGGGCTCTCTGGAAACACCATATATTTT
TRBV5-1	TRBD2	TRBJ2-7	NA	CASSLKLAGSYEQYF	TGCGCCAGCAGCTTGAAACTAGCGGGATCCTACGAGCAGTACTTC
TRBV27	NA	TRBJ1-2	NA	CASSPTVGWGVTNYGYTF	TGTGCCAGCAGTCCGACCGTCGGCTGGGGCGTAACTAACTATGGCTACACCTTC
TRBV28	NA	TRBJ2-1	NA	CASSFNNEQFF	TGTGCCAGCAGTTTTAACAATGAGCAGTTCTTC
TRBV5-6	NA	TRBJ2-7	NA	CASSLVGPGRFDEQYF	TGTGCCAGCAGCTTGGTTGGGCCGGGGAGGTTTGACGAGCAGTACTTC
TRBV29-1	TRBD1	TRBJ1-5	NA	CSVGDSSNQPQHF	TGCAGCGTTGGGGACAGTAGCAATCAGCCCCAGCATTTT
TRBV29-1	TRBD1	TRBJ2-7	NA	CSVVGGFLSSYEQYF	TGCAGCGTTGTAGGGGGCTTTTTAAGCTCCTACGAGCAGTACTTC
TRBV3-1/TRBV3-2	NA	TRBJ2-6	NA	CASSQVSGSGANVLTF	TGTGCCAGCAGCCAAGTCAGCGGGTCTGGGGCCAACGTCCTGACTTTC
TRBV18	NA	TRBJ1-1	few	CASSPFAALNTEAFF	TGTGCCAGCTCACCTTTTGCGGCCCTGAACACTGAAGCTTTCTTT
TRBV13	TRBD2	TRBJ2-1	few	CASSSGLAKNEQFF	TGTGCCAGCAGCTCGGGACTAGCTAAGAATGAGCAGTTCTTC
TRBV5-6	TRBD1	TRBJ1-1	NA	CASSQGANTEAFF	TGTGCCAGCAGCCAGGGGGCGAACACTGAAGCTTTCTTT
TRBV5-1	TRBD2	TRBJ2-3	NA	CASSFLAESTDTQYF	TGCGCCAGCAGCTTTCTAGCGGAGAGCACAGATACGCAGTATTTT
TRBV29-1	TRBD1	TRBJ1-4	few	CSAEDRVGEKLLF	TGCAGCGCCGAGGACAGGGTTGGTGAAAAACTGCTTTTT
TRBV5-1	NA	TRBJ1-3	few	CASRQKPDGSSGNTIYF	TGCGCCAGCAGGCAGAAACCGGACGGGAGCTCTGGAAACACCATATATTTT
TRBV29-1	TRBD1	TRBJ2-7	NA	CSVEGQGTSYEQYF	TGCAGCGTTGAGGGACAGGGGACCTCCTACGAGCAGTACTTC
TRBV27	NA	TRBJ2-3	NA	CASSSPRPGAVTDTQYF	TGTGCCAGCAGTTCCCCCCGCCCAGGAGCGGTCACAGATACGCAGTATTTT
TRBV3-1/TRBV3-2	NA	TRBJ1-3	NA	CASSGGVGSGNTIYF	TGTGCCAGCTCCGGCGGGGTTGGATCTGGAAACACCATATATTTT
TRBV19	NA	TRBJ1-1	NA	CASSIEAENTEAFF	TGTGCCAGTAGTATAGAGGCAGAGAACACTGAAGCTTTCTTT
TRBV5-6	TRBD1	TRBJ2-2	NA	CASSPGTGGYTGELFF	TGTGCCAGCAGCCCTGGGACAGGGGGCTACACCGGGGAGCTGTTTTTT